This T cell receptor beta chain originates from a study of metastatic and nonmetastatic thyroid tumors. This clone is medium-sized within its sample. Deletions cut 4 bases from V and 5 bases from J, with 14 bases between. This CDR3 region has 14 residues. Germline CDR1 reads MDHEN; CDR2 reads SYDVKM. TCRdb re-clonotyped the PCR reads through MiXCR. Of some 16,000 clones listed, 20% to 25% are singletons. All patients were treatment-naive before thyroid surgery. The sequenced sample consisted of tumor tissue. V usage is TRBV28 and J usage is TRBJ1-2, with D perhaps matching TRBD1 (5 bases). The sequence was obtained from a male donor with papillary thyroid cancer or a benign thyroid nodule (not recorded which). Some clones in this sample may be carry-over from other donors' samples. This CDR3 reads CASSSRQLVYGYTF. The DNA of the CDR3 is TGTGCCAGCAGTTCGAGACAGCTGGTGTATGGCTACACCTTC.